This record covers a single T cell receptor (beta chain). These data originate in a study of blood T cell repertoires in COVID-19. Study context: Donors in the United States, Italy and Spain gave samples during acute or convalescent COVID-19. PBMCs, B-cell-depleted T cells, or T cells provided the cDNA or gDNA that made up the material.

Per the original methods: Amplification of reference gene primers provided the estimated nucleated cell counts. Clones were read by immunoSEQ multiplex PCR, and TCRdb kept only the in-frame ones, dropping some. V and J calls and clone size are as listed in that table; D and trimming were resolved from the DNA. The sample comprises 90,000 or so clones, 85% to 90% of which are singletons, and under 1.2% rests with the top ten. The CDR3 has 16 amino acids. V was cut by 0 bases and J by 0 bases, with 11 bases left in between. Germline CDR1 SGDLS, CDR2 YYNGEE. The sample was peripheral blood. This TCR came from a human donor in a cohort sampled during active COVID-19. The gene calls are TRBV9 and TRBJ2-3, with a possible D match to TRBD2 (5 bases). CDR3 in DNA: TGTGCCAGCAGCGTAGACGCGGGCACTAGCACAGATACGCAGTATTTT. Residues: CASSVDAGTSTDTQYF.